The T cell receptor (beta chain) under discussion was sequenced for a study of cytomegalovirus exposure and HLA in healthy donors. Vbeta (60) and Jbeta (13) primers were used in the PCR. TCRdb keeps only in-frame clones here, not all; method: immunoSEQ multiplex PCR. The sample has some 150,000 clones, roughly 79% seen once; the top ten hold approximately 1.3%. The CDR3 consists of 14 residues. Deletions cut 1 base from V and 4 bases from J, with 11 bases between. Per germline, CDR1 SGHRS and CDR2 YFSETQ. The chain links TRBV5-1 to TRBJ1-2; tentative D call: TRBD1 (5 bases). The clonotype comes from a man aged 30 to 39 in good health and CMV-seropositive. The sample was PBMCs. The CDR3 nucleotides read TGCGCCAGCAGCTTGACAGGTAGAAGCTATGGCTACACCTTC. This gives the protein CASSLTGRSYGYTF.